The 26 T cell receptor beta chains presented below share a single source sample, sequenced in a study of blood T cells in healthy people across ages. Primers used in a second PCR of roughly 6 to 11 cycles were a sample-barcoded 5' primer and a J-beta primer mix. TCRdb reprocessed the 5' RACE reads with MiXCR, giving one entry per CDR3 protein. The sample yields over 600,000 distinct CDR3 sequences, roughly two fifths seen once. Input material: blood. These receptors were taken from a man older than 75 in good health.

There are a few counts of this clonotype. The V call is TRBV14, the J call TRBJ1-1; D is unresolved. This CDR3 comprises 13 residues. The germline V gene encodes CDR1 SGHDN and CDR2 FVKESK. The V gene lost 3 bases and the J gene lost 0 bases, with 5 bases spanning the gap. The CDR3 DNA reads TGTGCCAGCAGCCAGGGTATGAACACTGAAGCTTTCTTT. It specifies CASSQGMNTEAFF.

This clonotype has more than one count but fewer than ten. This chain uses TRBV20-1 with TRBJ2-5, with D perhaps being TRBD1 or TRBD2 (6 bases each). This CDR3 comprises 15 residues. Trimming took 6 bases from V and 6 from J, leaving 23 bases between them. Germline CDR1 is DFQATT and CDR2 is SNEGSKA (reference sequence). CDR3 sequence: CSAHLQRGRSKTQYF. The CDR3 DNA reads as TGCAGTGCCCACCTGCAACGGGGGCGCTCTAAGACCCAGTACTTC.

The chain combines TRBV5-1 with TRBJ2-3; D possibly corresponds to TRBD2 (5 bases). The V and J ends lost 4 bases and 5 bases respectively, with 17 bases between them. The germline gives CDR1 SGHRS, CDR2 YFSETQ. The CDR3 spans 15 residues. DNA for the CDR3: TGCGCCAGCAGCCCGGGGAACCTAGATTTAGATACGCAGTATTTT. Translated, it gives CASSPGNLDLDTQYF.

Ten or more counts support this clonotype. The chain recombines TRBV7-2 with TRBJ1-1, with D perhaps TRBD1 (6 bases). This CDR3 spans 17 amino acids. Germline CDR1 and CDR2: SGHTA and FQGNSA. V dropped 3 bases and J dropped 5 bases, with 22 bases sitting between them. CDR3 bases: TGTGCCAGCAGCTTGATACGGCGGGGGGCGAAGGGGACTGAAGCTTTCTTT. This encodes CASSLIRRGAKGTEAFF. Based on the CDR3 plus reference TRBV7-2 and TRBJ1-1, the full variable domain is GAGVSQSPSNKVTEKGKDVELRCDPISGHTALYWYRQSLGQGLEFLIYFQGNSAPDKSGLPSDRFSAERTGGSVSTLTIQRTQQEDSAVYLCASSLIRRGAKGTEAFFGQGTRLTVV.

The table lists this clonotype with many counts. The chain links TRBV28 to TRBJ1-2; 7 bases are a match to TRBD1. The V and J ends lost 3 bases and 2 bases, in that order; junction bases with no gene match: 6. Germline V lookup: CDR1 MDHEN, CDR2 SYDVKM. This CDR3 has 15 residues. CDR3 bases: TGTGCCAGCAGTTTGCCGGCAGGGGGGAACTATGGCTACACCTTC. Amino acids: CASSLPAGGNYGYTF.

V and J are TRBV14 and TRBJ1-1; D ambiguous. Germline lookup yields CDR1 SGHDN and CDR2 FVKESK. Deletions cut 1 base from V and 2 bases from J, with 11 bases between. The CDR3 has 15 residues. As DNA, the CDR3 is TGTGCCAGCAGCCAAGTTGGCTTGTTTAACACTGAAGCTTTCTTT. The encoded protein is CASSQVGLFNTEAFF.

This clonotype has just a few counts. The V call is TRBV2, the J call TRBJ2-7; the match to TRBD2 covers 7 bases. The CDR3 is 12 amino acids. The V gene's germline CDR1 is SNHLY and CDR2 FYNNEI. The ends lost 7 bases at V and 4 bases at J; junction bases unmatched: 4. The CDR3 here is CASKRDAYEQYF. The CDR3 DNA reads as TGTGCCAGCAAGCGGGACGCATACGAGCAGTACTTC.

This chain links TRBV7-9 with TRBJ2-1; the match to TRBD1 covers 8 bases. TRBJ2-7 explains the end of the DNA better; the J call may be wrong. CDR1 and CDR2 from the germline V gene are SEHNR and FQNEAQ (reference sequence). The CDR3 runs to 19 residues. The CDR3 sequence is CASSLAQSSGRGLYNEQYF. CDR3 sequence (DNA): TGTGCCAGCAGCTTAGCCCAGAGTTCGGGCAGGGGGCTTTACAATGAGCAGTACTTC.

This CDR3 is CASSLDGDRSLGKLFF. CDR3 DNA sequence: TGCGCCAGCAGCTTGGATGGGGACAGAAGTCTCGGTAAACTGTTTTTT. The chain couples TRBV5-1 to TRBJ1-4, with 7 positions matching TRBD1. CDR1 is SGHRS and CDR2 is YFSETQ in the germline V gene. V shed 0 bases, J shed 11 bases, and the junction held 13 bases outside the gene matches. CDR3 size: 16 residues.

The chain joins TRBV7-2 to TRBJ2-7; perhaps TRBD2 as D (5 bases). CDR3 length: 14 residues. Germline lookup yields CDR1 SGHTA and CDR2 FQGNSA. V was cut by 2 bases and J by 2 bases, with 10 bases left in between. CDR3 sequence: CASSLPGVPYEQYF. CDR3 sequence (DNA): TGTGCCAGCAGCTTACCCGGGGTGCCCTACGAGCAGTACTTC.

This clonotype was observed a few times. CDR3 protein: CASSWDSTGGNTQYF. CDR3 nucleotide sequence: TGCGCCAGCAGCTGGGACTCAACCGGCGGAAATACGCAGTATTTT. The chain employs TRBV5-1 and TRBJ2-3; tentative D call: TRBD2 (6 bases). Germline CDR1 reads SGHRS; CDR2 reads YFSETQ. The CDR3 extends over 15 amino acids. V lost 3 bases and J 7 bases, leaving 18 bases between the germline ends.

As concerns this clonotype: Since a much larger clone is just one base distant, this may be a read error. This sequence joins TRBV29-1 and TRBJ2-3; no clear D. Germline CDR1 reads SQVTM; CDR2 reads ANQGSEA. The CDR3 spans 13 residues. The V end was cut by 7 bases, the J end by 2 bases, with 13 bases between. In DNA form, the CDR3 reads TGCAGCGGTGTGGGCCGGATCACAGATACGCAGTATTTT. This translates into CSGVGRITDTQYF.

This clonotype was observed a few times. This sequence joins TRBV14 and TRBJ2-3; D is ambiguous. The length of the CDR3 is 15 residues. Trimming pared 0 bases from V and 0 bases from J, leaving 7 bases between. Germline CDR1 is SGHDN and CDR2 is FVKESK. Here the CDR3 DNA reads TGTGCCAGCAGCCAAGATCTTCTGAGCACAGATACGCAGTATTTT. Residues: CASSQDLLSTDTQYF. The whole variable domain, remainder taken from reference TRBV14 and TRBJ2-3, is EAGVTQFPSHSVIEKGQTVTLRCDPISGHDNLYWYRRVMGKEIKFLLHFVKESKQDESGMPNNRFLAERTGGTYSTLKVQPAELEDSGVYFCASSQDLLSTDTQYFGPGTRLTVL.

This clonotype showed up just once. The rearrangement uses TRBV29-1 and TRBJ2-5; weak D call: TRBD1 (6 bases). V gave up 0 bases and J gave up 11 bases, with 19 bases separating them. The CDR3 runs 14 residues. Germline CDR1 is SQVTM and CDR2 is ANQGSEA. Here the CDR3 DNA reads TGCAGCGTTGAAGATCTTCCGCTAGGGGGTGAGCAGTACTTC. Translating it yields CSVEDLPLGGEQYF.

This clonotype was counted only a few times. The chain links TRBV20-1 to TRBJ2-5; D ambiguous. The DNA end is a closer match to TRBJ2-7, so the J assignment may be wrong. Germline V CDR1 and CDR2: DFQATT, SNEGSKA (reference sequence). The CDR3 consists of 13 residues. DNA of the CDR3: TGCAGTGCTATGAGAGGACCCTCATACGAGCAGTACTTC. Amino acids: CSAMRGPSYEQYF.

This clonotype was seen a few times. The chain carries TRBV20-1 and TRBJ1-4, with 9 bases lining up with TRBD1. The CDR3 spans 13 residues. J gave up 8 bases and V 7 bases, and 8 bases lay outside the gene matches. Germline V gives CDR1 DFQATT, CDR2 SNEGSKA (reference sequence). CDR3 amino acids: CSVPTGGIEKLFF. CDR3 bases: TGCAGTGTCCCGACAGGGGGTATAGAAAAACTGTTTTTT.

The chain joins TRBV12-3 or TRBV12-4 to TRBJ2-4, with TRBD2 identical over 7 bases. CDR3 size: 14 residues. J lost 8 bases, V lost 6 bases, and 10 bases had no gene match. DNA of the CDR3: TGTGCCAGCAGCCGAGGTCCCGGGGGGTACATTCAGTACTTC. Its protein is CASSRGPGGYIQYF.

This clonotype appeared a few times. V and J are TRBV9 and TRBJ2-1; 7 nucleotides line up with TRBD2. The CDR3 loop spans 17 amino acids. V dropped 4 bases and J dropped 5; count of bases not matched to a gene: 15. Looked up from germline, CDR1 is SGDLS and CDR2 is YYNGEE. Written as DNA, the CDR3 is TGTGCCAGCAGCCTGAACCCGGCAGCTAGCGGAAACAATGAGCAGTTCTTC. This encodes CASSLNPAASGNNEQFF.

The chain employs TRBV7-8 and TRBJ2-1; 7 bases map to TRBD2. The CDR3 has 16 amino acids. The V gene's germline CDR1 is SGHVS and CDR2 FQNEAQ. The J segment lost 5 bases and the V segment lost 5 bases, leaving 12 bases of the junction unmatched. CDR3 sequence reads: CASSNPTTSLHNEQFF. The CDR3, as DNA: TGTGCCAGCAGCAACCCTACGACTAGCCTTCACAATGAGCAGTTCTTC.

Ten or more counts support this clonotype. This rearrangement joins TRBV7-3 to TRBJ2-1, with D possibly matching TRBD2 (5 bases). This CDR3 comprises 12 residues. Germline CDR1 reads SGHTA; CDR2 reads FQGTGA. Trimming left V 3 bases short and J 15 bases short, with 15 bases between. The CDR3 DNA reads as TGTGCCAGCAGCTTGAGTGGGGAGATGTTGTTCTTC. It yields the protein CASSLSGEMLFF.

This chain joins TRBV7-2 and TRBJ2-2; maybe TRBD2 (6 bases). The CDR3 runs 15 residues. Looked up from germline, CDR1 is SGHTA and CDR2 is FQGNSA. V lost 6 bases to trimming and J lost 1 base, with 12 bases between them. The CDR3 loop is CASSVKRVNTGELFF. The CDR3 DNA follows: TGTGCCAGCAGTGTAAAGCGGGTGAACACCGGGGAGCTGTTTTTT.

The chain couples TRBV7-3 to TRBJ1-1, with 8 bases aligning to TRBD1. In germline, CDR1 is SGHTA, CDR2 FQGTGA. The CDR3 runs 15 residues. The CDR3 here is CATRGGDRMNTEAFF. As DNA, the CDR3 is TGTGCAACAAGGGGTGGGGACAGGATGAACACTGAAGCTTTCTTT.

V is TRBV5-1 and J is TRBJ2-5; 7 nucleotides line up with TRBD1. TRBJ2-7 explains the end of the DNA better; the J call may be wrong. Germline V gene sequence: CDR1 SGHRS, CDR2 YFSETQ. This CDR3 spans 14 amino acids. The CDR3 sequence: CASSKDRAGNEQYF. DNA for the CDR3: TGCGCCAGCAGCAAAGACAGGGCTGGCAACGAGCAGTACTTC.

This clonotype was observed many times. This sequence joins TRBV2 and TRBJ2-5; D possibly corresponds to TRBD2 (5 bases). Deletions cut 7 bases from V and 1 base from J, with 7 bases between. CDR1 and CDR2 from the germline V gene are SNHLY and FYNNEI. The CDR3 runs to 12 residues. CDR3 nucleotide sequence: TGTGCCAGCATGAGGGTCCAAGAGACCCAGTACTTC. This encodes CASMRVQETQYF.

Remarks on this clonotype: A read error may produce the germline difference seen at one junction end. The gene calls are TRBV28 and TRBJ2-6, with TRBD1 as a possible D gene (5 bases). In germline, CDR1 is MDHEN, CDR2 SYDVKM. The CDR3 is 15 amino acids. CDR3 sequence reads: CASSYLLSGASVLTF. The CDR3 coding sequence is TGTGCCAGCAGTTACCTGCTCTCTGGGGCCAGCGTCCTGACTTTC.

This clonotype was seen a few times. The CDR3 nucleotides are TGCAGTGCTAGCGGGGGGACGCCAGATACGCAGTATTTT. This codes for CSASGGTPDTQYF. The chain links TRBV20-1 to TRBJ2-3, with TRBD2 identical over 7 bases. The length of the CDR3 is 13 residues. Losses at the gene ends were 3 bases for V and 4 bases for J; bases not matched to a gene: 4. Germline CDR1 and CDR2: DFQATT and SNEGSKA (reference sequence).